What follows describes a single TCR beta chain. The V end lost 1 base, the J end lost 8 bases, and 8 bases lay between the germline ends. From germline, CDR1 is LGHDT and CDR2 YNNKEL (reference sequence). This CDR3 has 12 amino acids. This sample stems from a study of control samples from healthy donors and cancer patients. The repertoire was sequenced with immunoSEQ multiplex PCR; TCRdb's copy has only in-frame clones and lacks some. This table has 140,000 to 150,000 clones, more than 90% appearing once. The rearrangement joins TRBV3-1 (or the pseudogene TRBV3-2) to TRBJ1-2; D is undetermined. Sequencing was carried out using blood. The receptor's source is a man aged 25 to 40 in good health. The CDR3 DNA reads TGTGCCAGCAGCCAAGGCCAATTCGGCTACACCTTC. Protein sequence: CASSQGQFGYTF.